A single sample is the source of the 31 T cell receptor beta chains below, sequenced in a study of OX40 agonist ivuxolimab in advanced cancers. TCRdb's copy holds only in-frame clones and misses some; the assay was immunoSEQ multiplex PCR. The data hold approximately 32,000 clones, with roughly 84% observed a single time. The sequencing used CD4+ or CD8+ T cells sorted from blood, collected in a trial of the OX40 agonist ivuxolimab. All receptors come from an adult with an advanced solid tumor such as melanoma, head and neck, liver or kidney cancer.

V is TRBV10-3 and J is TRBJ1-6; possible D gene TRBD1, 5 bases. The CDR3 is 16 amino acids. Trimming removed 4 bases at V and 4 bases at J, with 14 bases between. Germline V gives CDR1 ENHRY, CDR2 SYGVKD. The CDR3 sequence is CAISARDSPYNSPLHF. The CDR3, as DNA: TGTGCCATCAGTGCCCGCGACAGTCCGTATAATTCACCCCTCCACTTT.

The gene calls are TRBV28 and TRBJ2-3; TRBD2 aligns across 8 bases. Trimming removed 4 bases from V and 2 bases from J; junction bases left unmatched: 8. This CDR3 spans 16 amino acids. CDR1 and CDR2 (germline): MDHEN, SYDVKM. CDR3 in DNA: TGTGCCAGCAGTTCCTGGGCGGGAGGACTCACAGATACGCAGTATTTT. Translating gives CASSSWAGGLTDTQYF.

V is TRBV6-6 and J is TRBJ1-5, with D tentatively TRBD1 (5 bases). Germline V gene lookup returns CDR1 MNHNY and CDR2 SVGAGI (reference sequence). V was clipped by 4 bases and J by 1 base, with 11 bases between them. The CDR3 is 15 amino acids. Here the CDR3 DNA reads TGTGCCAGCAGTTTAAACCGGGACAGCAATCAGCCCCAGCATTTT. Translating gives CASSLNRDSNQPQHF.

In its sample, this clone was seen once. V usage is TRBV9 and J usage is TRBJ2-3; D tentatively fits TRBD1 or TRBD2 (5 bases each). This CDR3 has 15 amino acids. From germline, CDR1 is SGDLS and CDR2 YYNGEE. V was trimmed by 5 bases and J by 6 bases, leaving 19 bases between them. DNA for the CDR3: TGTGCCAGCAGTGTCAGTGATGGGGGTCTGGATACGCAGTATTTT. Protein sequence: CASSVSDGGLDTQYF.

V usage is TRBV6-6 and J usage is TRBJ2-1, with 7 bases fitting TRBD1. This CDR3 has 16 residues. J lost 2 bases, V lost 0 bases, and 4 bases had no gene match. The germline V gene encodes CDR1 MNHNY and CDR2 SVGAGI (reference sequence). The CDR3 DNA follows: TGTGCCAGCAGTTACTCCATGGACAGGACCTACAATGAGCAGTTCTTC. Translating it yields CASSYSMDRTYNEQFF.

The chain is built from TRBV19 and TRBJ2-7; 10 nucleotides align to TRBD1. The germline V gene has CDR1 LNHDA and CDR2 SQIVND (reference sequence). The ends lost 4 bases at V and 0 bases at J; junction bases unmatched: 3. The CDR3 covers 15 residues. CDR3 loop: CASSKGQGPSYEQYF. The CDR3 bases are TGTGCCAGTAGTAAGGGACAGGGGCCCTCCTACGAGCAGTACTTC.

This chain connects TRBV10-3 to TRBJ1-1, with 7 bases fitting TRBD1. The germline V gene encodes CDR1 ENHRY and CDR2 SYGVKD. The trim removed 6 bases at V and 1 base at J, leaving 5 bases unmatched. The CDR3 contains 14 residues. The DNA for the CDR3 is TGTGCCATCAGGGTGGGGACAGAGAACACTGAAGCTTTCTTT. Amino acids: CAIRVGTENTEAFF.

This clone appeared once. This chain joins TRBV7-9 and TRBJ2-4; D remains unclear. CDR3 length: 14 residues. V lost 5 bases and J 7 bases, leaving 15 bases between the germline ends. Per germline, CDR1 SEHNR and CDR2 FQNEAQ (reference sequence). The CDR3 bases are TGTGCCAGCAGCCCCCCGGGTCGACGGAACATTCAGTACTTC. It encodes CASSPPGRRNIQYF.

The chain links TRBV11-2 to TRBJ1-1; 8 nucleotides match TRBD1. The length of the CDR3 is 13 residues. Germline values: CDR1 SGHAT, CDR2 FQNNGV. V was clipped by 5 bases and J by 5 bases; unmatched bases: 4. CDR3 sequence reads: CASSPRTGTEAFF. DNA for the CDR3: TGTGCCAGCAGCCCACGGACAGGGACTGAAGCTTTCTTT.

This chain uses TRBV13 with TRBJ2-1; no reliable D call. V lost 4 bases and J 0 bases, leaving 16 bases between the germline ends. This CDR3 spans 17 amino acids. Germline V lookup: CDR1 PRHDT, CDR2 FYEKMQ (reference sequence). CDR3 protein: CASSSTTVGSSYNEQFF. The CDR3 nucleotides read TGTGCCAGCAGCTCCACAACCGTAGGTAGCTCCTACAATGAGCAGTTCTTC.

V is TRBV6-1 and J is TRBJ2-7; D is ambiguous. The CDR3 sequence is 13 residues long. CDR1 and CDR2 (germline): MNHNS, SASEGT. Trimming stripped 2 bases from V and 2 bases from J, with 7 bases between. This chain's CDR3 is CASSERSPYEQYF. The CDR3 DNA reads TGTGCCAGCAGTGAACGATCGCCCTACGAGCAGTACTTC.

This chain connects TRBV9 to TRBJ2-5; D may be TRBD2 (5 bases). V was cut by 4 bases and J by 5 bases, with 18 bases left in between. CDR3 length equals 15 residues. The germline gives CDR1 SGDLS, CDR2 YYNGEE. The CDR3 protein is CASSHGRGSAETQYF. The CDR3 DNA reads as TGTGCCAGCAGCCACGGTAGAGGGTCTGCGGAGACCCAGTACTTC.

The CDR3 here is CASSEALRTGAKEKLFF. CDR3 bases: TGTGCCAGCAGTGAAGCGCTTCGGACAGGGGCAAAGGAAAAACTGTTTTTT. V is TRBV6-1 and J is TRBJ1-4, with 9 positions matching TRBD1. This CDR3 region has 17 residues. Germline CDR1 reads MNHNS; CDR2 reads SASEGT. With 0 bases clipped from V and 8 bases from J, the junction kept 10 bases outside the gene matches.

This clone showed up just a few times. The chain employs TRBV19 and TRBJ1-1, with D possibly being TRBD1 (6 bases). The CDR3 is made up of 10 amino acids. Germline V gives CDR1 LNHDA, CDR2 SQIVND (reference sequence). The V end was cut by 6 bases, the J end by 11 bases, with 10 bases between. The CDR3: CASRGHTAFF. Here the CDR3 DNA reads TGTGCCAGTAGGGGACATACGGCTTTCTTT.

This clone was seen once. V usage is TRBV28 and J usage is TRBJ2-1; 7 nucleotides align to TRBD1. Germline V gene data show CDR1 as MDHEN and CDR2 as SYDVKM. The CDR3 is made up of 14 amino acids. With V trimmed by 10 bases and J by 3 bases, 9 bases remained unmatched. The CDR3 DNA follows: TGTGCCACAACCCCGGACAGGTACTACAATGAGCAGTTCTTC. It is translated as CATTPDRYYNEQFF.

The chain recombines TRBV28 with TRBJ2-2, with 9 bases that match TRBD1. CDR1 is MDHEN, CDR2 SYDVKM, per germline. The CDR3 length is 15 residues. The V segment lost 6 bases and the J segment 6 bases; nucleotides outside the gene matches: 8. The CDR3 DNA sequence: TGTGCCAGCAGCTTGGGACAGGGTGAAGCCGGGGAGCTGTTTTTT. Encoded protein: CASSLGQGEAGELFF.

This clone was found a few times. The rearrangement uses TRBV6-5 and TRBJ1-2; D uncertain. The CDR3 contains 15 residues. Germline-derived CDR1 and CDR2 are MNHEY and SVGAGI. The V end was cut by 0 bases, the J end by 5 bases, with 13 bases between. CDR3 sequence reads: CASSYSGEDPYGYTF. CDR3 nucleotides: TGTGCCAGCAGTTACTCCGGCGAAGACCCTTATGGCTACACCTTC.

The chain employs TRBV28 and TRBJ1-5; 7 bases agree with TRBD1. J gave up 0 bases and V 6 bases, and 5 bases lay outside the gene matches. From germline, CDR1 is MDHEN and CDR2 SYDVKM. The CDR3 is 15 amino acids. CDR3 sequence (DNA): TGTGCCAGCAGCTATCGGACAGGTAGCAATCAGCCCCAGCATTTT. It specifies CASSYRTGSNQPQHF.

This clone has a single count. The chain uses TRBV7-8 and TRBJ2-3, with 7 bases that match TRBD1. This CDR3 is built from 13 residues. Germline-derived CDR1 and CDR2 are SGHVS and FQNEAQ. V trimming: 6 bases; J trimming: 6 bases; junction bases outside the gene matches: 6. Here the CDR3 reads CASRLDRADTQYF. The CDR3, as DNA: TGTGCCAGCAGACTAGACAGGGCCGATACGCAGTATTTT.

Only one count was recorded for this clone. This rearrangement joins TRBV5-4 to TRBJ2-7; 9 nucleotides line up with TRBD1. The CDR3 sequence is 14 residues long. CDR1 and CDR2 (germline): SGHNT, YYREEE (reference sequence). V was clipped by 3 bases and J by 5 bases; unmatched bases: 6. The CDR3 region is CASSSQDRGHEQYF. CDR3 sequence (DNA): TGTGCCAGCAGCTCCCAGGACAGGGGACACGAGCAGTACTTC.

This chain joins TRBV4-1 and TRBJ1-2, with 8 bases matching TRBD1. The CDR3 spans 17 residues. CDR1 and CDR2 (germline): MGHRA, YSYEKL. V gave up 4 bases and J gave up 4 bases; unmatched junction bases: 14. CDR3 DNA: TGCGCCAGCAGCCGATCCCGGCAGGGGGCGATCAGCTATGGCTACACCTTC. Translated, it gives CASSRSRQGAISYGYTF.

This clone came up a few times. The chain has TRBV5-8 and TRBJ2-3; 7 bases map to TRBD2. V dropped 4 bases and J dropped 2; count of bases not matched to a gene: 7. The germline V gene encodes CDR1 SGHTS and CDR2 YDEGEE. CDR3 size: 15 residues. For the CDR3, the DNA is TGTGCCAGCAGCGTGGGGGACTATTACACAGATACGCAGTATTTT. Translating it yields CASSVGDYYTDTQYF. Full variable domain (missing parts from reference TRBV5-8 and TRBJ2-3): EAGVTQSPTHLIKTRGQQATLRCSPISGHTSVYWYQQALGLGLQFLLWYDEGEERNRGNFPPRFSGRQFPNYSSELNVNALELEDSALYLCASSVGDYYTDTQYFGPGTRLTVL.

The CDR3: CASREDRVYEQYF. The CDR3 DNA sequence: TGTGCCAGCAGAGAGGACAGGGTCTACGAGCAGTACTTC. The rearrangement joins TRBV13 to TRBJ2-7; the match to TRBD1 covers 8 bases. V was clipped by 6 bases and J by 3 bases; unmatched bases: 4. From germline, CDR1 is PRHDT and CDR2 FYEKMQ (reference sequence). The CDR3 is 13 residues long.

The J gene is TRBJ1-2, the V gene TRBV7-9; D may be TRBD1 (6 bases). CDR3 length: 13 amino acids. In germline, CDR1 is SEHNR, CDR2 FQNEAQ (reference sequence). The ends were cut back, 2 bases at V and 7 bases at J, with 11 bases in the middle. CDR3 sequence: CASSLPRGGGYTF. The CDR3 DNA is TGTGCCAGCAGCTTACCCAGGGGCGGTGGCTACACCTTC.

This clone has only a few counts. J is TRBJ1-1 and V is TRBV6-1; weak D call: TRBD1 (5 bases). Trimming stripped 11 bases from V and 4 bases from J, with 11 bases between. Germline assignment: CDR1 MNHNS and CDR2 SASEGT. There are 11 residues in the CDR3. CDR3 DNA: TGTGCCGCAGAGGGACCCACTGAAGCTTTCTTT. This translates into CAAEGPTEAFF.

The chain recombines TRBV6-1 with TRBJ1-1; D is unclear. CDR1 is MNHNS, CDR2 SASEGT, per germline. CDR3 length equals 13 residues. V was shortened by 5 bases and J by 0 bases, with 7 bases between the two germline ends. This CDR3 reads CASSISVNTEAFF. The CDR3 DNA is TGTGCCAGCAGTATTAGTGTGAACACTGAAGCTTTCTTT.

The count of this clone is one. The gene calls are TRBV5-4 and TRBJ1-2; D is perhaps TRBD1 (6 bases). Trimming removed 2 bases at V and 3 bases at J, with 11 bases between. The germline gives CDR1 SGHNT, CDR2 YYREEE (reference sequence). The CDR3 is made up of 14 amino acids. Here the CDR3 reads CASSLETGYYGYTF. The CDR3 bases are TGTGCCAGCAGCTTAGAAACAGGGTACTATGGCTACACCTTC.

CDR3 in DNA: TGCGCCAGCAGCTTGGGAGTGTCGAGCACTGAAGCTTTCTTT. It codes for CASSLGVSSTEAFF. The rearrangement uses TRBV5-1 and TRBJ1-1; no definite D call. The germline V gene encodes CDR1 SGHRS and CDR2 YFSETQ. The V end was cut by 0 bases, the J end by 4 bases, with 10 bases between. The CDR3 runs 14 residues.

This clone was seen a handful of times. The chain has TRBV4-3 and TRBJ2-3; 11 bases align to TRBD2. The J segment lost 4 bases and the V segment lost 3 bases, leaving 9 bases of the junction unmatched. CDR1 and CDR2 (germline): LGHNA, YSLEER. The CDR3 consists of 17 residues. CDR3 sequence: CASSQGTSGFLADTQYF. As DNA, the CDR3 is TGCGCCAGCAGCCAGGGGACTAGCGGATTTTTGGCAGATACGCAGTATTTT.

This clone occurred many times. The chain joins TRBV9 to TRBJ1-1; the D gene is possibly TRBD1 (5 bases). V was trimmed by 0 bases and J by 5 bases, leaving 14 bases between them. The CDR3 length is 15 residues. Germline V CDR1 and CDR2: SGDLS, YYNGEE. CDR3 protein: CASSVGWGANTEAFF. The CDR3 DNA reads as TGTGCCAGCAGCGTAGGATGGGGCGCGAATACTGAAGCTTTCTTT.

V gene TRBV5-6 combines with J gene TRBJ1-2; D not certain. The CDR3 extends over 14 amino acids. Trimming cost V 2 bases and J 4 bases, with 12 bases left between them. The germline V gene has CDR1 SGHDT and CDR2 YYEEEE. The CDR3 DNA follows: TGTGCCAGCAGCTTTAGGAGGGCCGGCTATGGCTACACCTTC. Amino acid sequence: CASSFRRAGYGYTF.